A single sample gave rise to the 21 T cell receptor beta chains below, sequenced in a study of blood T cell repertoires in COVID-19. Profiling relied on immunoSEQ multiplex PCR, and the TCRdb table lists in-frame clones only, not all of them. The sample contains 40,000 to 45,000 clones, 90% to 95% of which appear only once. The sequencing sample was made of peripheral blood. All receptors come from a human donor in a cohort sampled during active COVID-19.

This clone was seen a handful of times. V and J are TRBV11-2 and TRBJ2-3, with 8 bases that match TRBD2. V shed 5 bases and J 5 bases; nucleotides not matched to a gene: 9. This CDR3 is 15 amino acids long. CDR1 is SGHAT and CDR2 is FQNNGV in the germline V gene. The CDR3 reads CASSLMAGGLDTQYF. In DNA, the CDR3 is TGTGCCAGCAGCCTAATGGCGGGAGGTCTAGATACGCAGTATTTT.

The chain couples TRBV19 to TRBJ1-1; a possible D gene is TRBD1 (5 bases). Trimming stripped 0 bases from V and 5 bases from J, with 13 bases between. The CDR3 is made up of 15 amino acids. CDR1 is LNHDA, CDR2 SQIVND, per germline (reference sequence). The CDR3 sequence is CASSIDFDSRTEAFF. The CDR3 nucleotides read TGTGCCAGTAGTATAGACTTCGACAGTCGGACTGAAGCTTTCTTT.

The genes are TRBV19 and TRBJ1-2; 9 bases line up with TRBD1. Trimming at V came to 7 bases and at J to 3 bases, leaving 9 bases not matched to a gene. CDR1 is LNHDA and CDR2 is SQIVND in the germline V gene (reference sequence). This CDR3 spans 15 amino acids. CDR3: CASTRDRVKDYGYTF. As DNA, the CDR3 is TGTGCCAGTACCCGGGACAGGGTAAAGGACTATGGCTACACCTTC.

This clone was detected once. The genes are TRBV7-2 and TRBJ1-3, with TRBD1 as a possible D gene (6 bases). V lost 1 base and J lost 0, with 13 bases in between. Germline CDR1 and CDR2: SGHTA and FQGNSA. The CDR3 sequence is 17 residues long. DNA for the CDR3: TGTGCCAGCAGCTTAGTGCAGGTCAGGGGCTCTGGAAACACCATATATTTT. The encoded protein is CASSLVQVRGSGNTIYF.

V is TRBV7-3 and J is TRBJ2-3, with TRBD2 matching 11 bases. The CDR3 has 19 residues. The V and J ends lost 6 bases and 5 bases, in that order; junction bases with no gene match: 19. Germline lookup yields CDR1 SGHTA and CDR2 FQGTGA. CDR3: CASRLTIGTSGGVIDTQYF. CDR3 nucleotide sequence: TGTGCCAGCAGGCTGACGATCGGGACTAGCGGAGGGGTTATAGATACGCAGTATTTT.

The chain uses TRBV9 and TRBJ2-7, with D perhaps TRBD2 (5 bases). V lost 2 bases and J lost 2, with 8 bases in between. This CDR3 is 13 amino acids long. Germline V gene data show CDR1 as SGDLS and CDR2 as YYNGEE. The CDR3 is CASSVEGTYEQYF. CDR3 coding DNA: TGTGCCAGCAGCGTCGAGGGAACCTACGAGCAGTACTTC.

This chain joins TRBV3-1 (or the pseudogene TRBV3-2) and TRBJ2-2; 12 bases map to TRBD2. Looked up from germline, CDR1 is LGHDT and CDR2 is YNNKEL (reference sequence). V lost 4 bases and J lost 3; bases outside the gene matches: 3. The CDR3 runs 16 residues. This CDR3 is CASSRGTSGYTGELFF. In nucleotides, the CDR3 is TGTGCCAGCAGCCGTGGGACTAGCGGGTACACCGGGGAGCTGTTTTTT.

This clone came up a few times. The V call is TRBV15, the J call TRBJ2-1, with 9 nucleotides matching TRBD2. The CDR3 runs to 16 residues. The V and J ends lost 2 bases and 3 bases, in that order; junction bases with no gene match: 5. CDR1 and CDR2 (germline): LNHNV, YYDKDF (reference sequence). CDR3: CATSRKTSGFYNEQFF. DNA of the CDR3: TGTGCCACCAGCAGAAAGACTAGCGGTTTCTACAATGAGCAGTTCTTC.

The DNA for the CDR3 is TGCAGCGCAGTTGTCCTTGGGGCAGGGGACTATGGCTACACCTTC. Its translation is CSAVVLGAGDYGYTF. This chain uses TRBV29-1 with TRBJ1-2; D is perhaps TRBD1 (6 bases). V was clipped by 7 bases and J by 3 bases, with 21 bases between them. CDR3 length: 15 residues. CDR1 is SQVTM, CDR2 ANQGSEA, per germline.

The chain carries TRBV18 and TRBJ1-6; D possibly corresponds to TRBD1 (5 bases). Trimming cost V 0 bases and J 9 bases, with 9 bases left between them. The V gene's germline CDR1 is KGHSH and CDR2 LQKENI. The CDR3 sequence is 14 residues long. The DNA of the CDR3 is TGTGCCAGCTCACCACCGTCAAGGGGTTCACCCCTCCACTTT. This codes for CASSPPSRGSPLHF. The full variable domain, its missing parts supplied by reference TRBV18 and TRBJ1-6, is NAGVMQNPRHLVRRRGQEARLRCSPMKGHSHVYWYRQLPEEGLKFMVYLQKENIIDESGMPKERFSAEFPKEGPSILRIQQVVRGDSAAYFCASSPPSRGSPLHFGNGTRLTVT.

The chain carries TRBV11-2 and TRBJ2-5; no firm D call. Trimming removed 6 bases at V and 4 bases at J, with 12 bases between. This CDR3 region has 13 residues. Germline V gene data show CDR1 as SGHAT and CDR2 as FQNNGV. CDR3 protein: CASRFSLRETQYF. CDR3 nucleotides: TGTGCCAGCAGATTTTCTTTGAGAGAGACCCAGTACTTC.

The CDR3 nucleotides are TGTGCCACCAGCGACCGGGACAGGGTATATGGCTACACCTTC. This encodes CATSDRDRVYGYTF. This chain links TRBV15 with TRBJ1-2; TRBD1 agrees at 9 bases. Germline trimming cut 5 bases from V and 5 bases from J; bases unmatched to any gene: 6. Germline V gene lookup returns CDR1 LNHNV and CDR2 YYDKDF (reference sequence). This CDR3 region has 14 residues. The whole variable domain, filled in from reference TRBV15 and TRBJ1-2, reads DAMVIQNPRYQVTQFGKPVTLSCSQTLNHNVMYWYQQKSSQAPKLLFHYYDKDFNNEADTPDNFQSRRPNTSFCFLDIRSPGLGDTAMYLCATSDRDRVYGYTFGSGTRLTVV.

CDR3 coding DNA: TGTGCCAGCAGTCCGGCATCGGGGGGCCGAGGTACGCAGTATTTT. Translation: CASSPASGGRGTQYF. The J gene is TRBJ2-3, the V gene TRBV28; perhaps TRBD2 as D (7 bases). The CDR3 consists of 15 residues. Trimming shortened V by 5 bases and J by 8 bases, and 20 bases separated the two germline ends. Germline V gene data show CDR1 as MDHEN and CDR2 as SYDVKM. The full variable domain, rest sourced from reference TRBV28 and TRBJ2-3, is DVKVTQSSRYLVKRTGEKVFLECVQDMDHENMFWYRQDPGLGLRLIYFSYDVKMKEKGDIPEGYSVSREKKERFSLILESASTNQTSMYLCASSPASGGRGTQYFGPGTRLTVL.

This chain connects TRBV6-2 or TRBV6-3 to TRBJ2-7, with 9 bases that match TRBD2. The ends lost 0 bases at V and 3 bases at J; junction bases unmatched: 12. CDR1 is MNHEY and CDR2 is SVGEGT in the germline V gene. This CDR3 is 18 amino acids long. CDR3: CASSYSSLLLAGNYEQYF. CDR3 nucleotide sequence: TGTGCCAGCAGTTACTCGAGCCTCTTACTAGCGGGCAACTACGAGCAGTACTTC.

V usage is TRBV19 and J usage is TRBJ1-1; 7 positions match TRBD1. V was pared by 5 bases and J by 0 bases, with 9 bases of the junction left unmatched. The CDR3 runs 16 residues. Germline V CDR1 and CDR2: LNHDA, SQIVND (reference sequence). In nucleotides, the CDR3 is TGTGCCAGTAGTGAGACAGGGCGGAGGATGAACACTGAAGCTTTCTTT. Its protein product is CASSETGRRMNTEAFF.

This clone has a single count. The CDR3 sequence is CASSTMRTGHDGYTF. Written as DNA, the CDR3 is TGTGCCAGCAGTACAATGAGGACAGGCCACGATGGCTACACCTTC. J is TRBJ1-2 and V is TRBV27, with TRBD1 matching over 7 bases. Germline loops: CDR1 MNHEY, CDR2 SMNVEV (reference sequence). The V segment lost 5 bases and the J segment 6 bases; nucleotides outside the gene matches: 12. The CDR3 spans 15 residues.

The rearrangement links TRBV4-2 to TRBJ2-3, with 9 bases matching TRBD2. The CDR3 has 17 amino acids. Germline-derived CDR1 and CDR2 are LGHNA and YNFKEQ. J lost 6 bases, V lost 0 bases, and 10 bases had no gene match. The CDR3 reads CASSQEKRLAGSDTQYF. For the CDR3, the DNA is TGTGCCAGCAGCCAAGAGAAAAGGCTAGCGGGGTCCGATACGCAGTATTTT.

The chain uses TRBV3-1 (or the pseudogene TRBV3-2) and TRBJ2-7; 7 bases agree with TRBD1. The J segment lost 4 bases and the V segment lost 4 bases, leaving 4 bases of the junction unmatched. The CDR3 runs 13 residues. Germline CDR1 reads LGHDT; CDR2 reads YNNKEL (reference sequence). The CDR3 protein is CASSLGTVYEQYF. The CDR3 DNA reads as TGTGCCAGCAGCCTAGGGACAGTATACGAGCAGTACTTC.

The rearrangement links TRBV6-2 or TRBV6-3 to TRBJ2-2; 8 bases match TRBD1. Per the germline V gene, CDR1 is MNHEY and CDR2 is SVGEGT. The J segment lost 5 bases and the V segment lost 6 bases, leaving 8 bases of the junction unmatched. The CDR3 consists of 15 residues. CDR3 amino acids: CASSPRTGYTGELFF. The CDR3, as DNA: TGTGCCAGCAGCCCCCGGACAGGGTATACCGGGGAGCTGTTTTTT.

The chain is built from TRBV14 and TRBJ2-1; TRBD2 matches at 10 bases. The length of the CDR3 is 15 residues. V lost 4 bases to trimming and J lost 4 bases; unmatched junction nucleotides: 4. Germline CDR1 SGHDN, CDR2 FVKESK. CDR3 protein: CASSLLAGVYNEQFF. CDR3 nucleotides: TGTGCCAGCAGCCTCCTAGCGGGGGTGTACAATGAGCAGTTCTTC.

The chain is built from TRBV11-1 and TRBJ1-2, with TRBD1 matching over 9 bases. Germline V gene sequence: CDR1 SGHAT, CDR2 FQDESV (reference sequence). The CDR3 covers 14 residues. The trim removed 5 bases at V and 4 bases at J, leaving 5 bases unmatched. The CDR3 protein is CASSPGQGSYGYTF. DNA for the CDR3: TGTGCCAGCAGCCCGGGACAGGGTAGCTATGGCTACACCTTC.